The 5 T cell receptor beta chains presented below share a single source sample, sequenced in a study of control samples from healthy donors and cancer patients. TCRdb's table, derived via immunoSEQ multiplex PCR, lists solely in-frame clones and lacks some. The sample totals approximately 190,000 clones. The sample taken for sequencing was blood. Every receptor here comes from a woman younger than 45 in good health.

J is TRBJ2-1 and V is TRBV7-8, with 11 bases lining up with TRBD2. Germline V lookup: CDR1 SGHVS, CDR2 FQNEAQ. The CDR3 covers 15 residues. The V and J ends lost 8 bases and 4 bases, in that order; junction bases with no gene match: 7. The DNA for the CDR3 is TGTGCCAGCCGACTACTAGCGGGGGCTTACAATGAGCAGTTCTTC. Translated: CASRLLAGAYNEQFF.

V gene TRBV6-5 combines with J gene TRBJ2-1; 9 nucleotides align to TRBD2. The ends lost 1 base at V and 6 bases at J; junction bases unmatched: 7. The CDR3 extends over 16 amino acids. Looked up from germline, CDR1 is MNHEY and CDR2 is SVGAGI. The CDR3 protein is CASSYWTSGGPNEQFF. CDR3 nucleotides: TGTGCCAGCAGTTACTGGACGAGCGGGGGGCCCAATGAGCAGTTCTTC.

The rearrangement joins TRBV3-1 (or the pseudogene TRBV3-2) to TRBJ2-3; 11 nucleotides align to TRBD2. Germline V gene sequence: CDR1 LGHDT, CDR2 YNNKEL (reference sequence). The CDR3 runs 15 residues. V lost 4 bases and J lost 2; bases outside the gene matches: 2. CDR3 region: CASSLAGGSTDTQYF. For the CDR3, the DNA is TGTGCCAGCAGCCTAGCGGGGGGGTCCACAGATACGCAGTATTTT.

The genes are TRBV5-1 and TRBJ1-6; TRBD1 might be the D (5 bases). The length of the CDR3 is 13 residues. In germline, CDR1 is SGHRS, CDR2 YFSETQ. V lost 5 bases and J lost 7, with 10 bases in between. The CDR3, as DNA: TGCGCCAGCAGGGGGACGGGGAATTCACCCCTCCACTTT. It specifies CASRGTGNSPLHF.

V and J are TRBV19 and TRBJ1-2; D call uncertain. Germline CDR1 is LNHDA and CDR2 is SQIVND (reference sequence). Trimming took 10 bases from V and 5 from J, leaving 23 bases between them. The CDR3 contains 15 residues. CDR3 in DNA: TGTGCCAAAAAACTCTGGCGGGTCCCACCTTATGGCTACACCTTC. Translated, it gives CAKKLWRVPPYGYTF.